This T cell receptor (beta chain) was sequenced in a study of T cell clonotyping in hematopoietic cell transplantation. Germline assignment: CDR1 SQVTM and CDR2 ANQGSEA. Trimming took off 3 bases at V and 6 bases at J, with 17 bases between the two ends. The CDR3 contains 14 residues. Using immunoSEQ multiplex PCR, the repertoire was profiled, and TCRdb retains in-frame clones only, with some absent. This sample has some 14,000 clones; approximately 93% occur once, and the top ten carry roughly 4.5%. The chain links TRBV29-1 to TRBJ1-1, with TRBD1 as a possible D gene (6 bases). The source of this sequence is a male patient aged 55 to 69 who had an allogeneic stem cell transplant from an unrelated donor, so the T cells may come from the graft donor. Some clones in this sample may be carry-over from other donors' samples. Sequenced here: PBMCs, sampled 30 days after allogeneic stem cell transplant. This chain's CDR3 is CSVDLSRGNAEAFF. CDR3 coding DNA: TGCAGCGTTGACCTTTCCAGGGGTAACGCTGAAGCTTTCTTT.